Listed below are T cell receptor beta chains from one sample, sequenced in a study of blood T cell repertoires in COVID-19. Using immunoSEQ multiplex PCR, the repertoire was profiled, and TCRdb retains in-frame clones only, with some absent. This table has 180,000 or so clones, around 87% appearing once. Input material: peripheral blood. Source of these receptors: a man between 40 and 49 years old with active or convalescent COVID-19. Each CDR3 is given with its conserved first and last residue. The D gene is left open where the match is weak. The size of a clone is reported for some rows only, either as once, few or many, or as a class for expanded clones.

size: -; V: TRBV6-5; D: TRBD2; J: TRBJ2-3; CDR3: CASSFLAGTDTQYF; DNA: TGTGCCAGCAGTTTTCTAGCGGGCACAGATACGCAGTATTTT
size: -; V: TRBV28; D: -; J: TRBJ1-2; CDR3: CASSSRARLERGYTF; DNA: TGTGCCAGCAGTTCCCGCGCCAGGCTTGAGCGGGGCTACACCTTC
size: once; V: TRBV27; D: -; J: TRBJ1-2; CDR3: CASSGGGPYGYTF; DNA: TGTGCCAGCAGTGGGGGGGGGCCTTATGGCTACACCTTC
size: few; V: TRBV24-1; D: -; J: TRBJ2-5; CDR3: CATSSAGRGETQYF; DNA: TGTGCCACTTCCAGCGCAGGGCGGGGAGAGACCCAGTACTTC
size: -; V: TRBV9; D: -; J: TRBJ2-5; CDR3: CASSVGVRAEETQYF; DNA: TGTGCCAGCAGCGTAGGGGTCAGGGCTGAAGAGACCCAGTACTTC
size: few; V: TRBV5-1; D: -; J: TRBJ1-2; CDR3: CASSLDQDTNYGYTF; DNA: TGCGCCAGCAGCTTGGACCAGGATACTAACTATGGCTACACCTTC
size: -; V: TRBV7-3; D: -; J: TRBJ1-1; CDR3: CASSFGSGEAFF; DNA: TGTGCCAGCAGTTTTGGGAGTGGTGAAGCTTTCTTT
size: -; V: TRBV5-1; D: -; J: TRBJ2-2; CDR3: CASSPQGLNTGELFF; DNA: TGCGCCAGCAGCCCTCAGGGGTTGAACACCGGGGAGCTGTTTTTT
size: -; V: TRBV28; D: -; J: TRBJ1-3; CDR3: CASSSPPAGVPGNTIYF; DNA: TGTGCCAGCAGTTCTCCCCCTGCAGGGGTCCCCGGAAACACCATATATTTT
size: -; V: TRBV4-1; D: -; J: TRBJ1-2; CDR3: CASSQTRTDGYTF; DNA: TGCGCCAGCAGCCAAACCCGGACAGATGGCTACACCTTC
size: -; V: TRBV30; D: -; J: TRBJ1-1; CDR3: CAWSVHRAEAFF; DNA: TGTGCCTGGAGTGTCCACAGGGCTGAAGCTTTCTTT
size: -; V: TRBV5-1; D: TRBD1; J: TRBJ2-2; CDR3: CASSRTGTGGTGELFF; DNA: TGCGCCAGCAGCAGAACCGGGACAGGGGGCACCGGGGAGCTGTTTTTT
size: -; V: TRBV19; D: -; J: TRBJ2-7; CDR3: CASSIVETGVLYF; DNA: TGTGCCAGTAGTATTGTCGAAACGGGGGTGCTGTACTTC
size: -; V: TRBV9; D: TRBD2; J: TRBJ2-5; CDR3: CASSTSGGAGETQYF; DNA: TGTGCCAGCAGCACCAGCGGGGGGGCAGGGGAGACCCAGTACTTC
size: -; V: TRBV6-1; D: -; J: TRBJ1-6; CDR3: CASSEGAFGSPLHF; DNA: TGTGCCAGCAGTGAAGGGGCGTTCGGTTCACCCCTCCACTTT
size: -; V: TRBV5-1; D: -; J: TRBJ1-3; CDR3: CASSPGRGGSGNTIYF; DNA: TGCGCCAGCAGCCCCGGTCGCGGGGGCTCTGGAAACACCATATATTTT
size: once; V: TRBV7-2; D: -; J: TRBJ2-1; CDR3: CASVLDGGGDEQFF; DNA: TGTGCCAGCGTCCTAGATGGGGGCGGCGATGAGCAGTTCTTC
size: -; V: TRBV11-1; D: -; J: TRBJ2-7; CDR3: CASSWEAGLEQYF; DNA: TGTGCCAGCAGCTGGGAAGCAGGGCTAGAGCAGTACTTC